The TCR beta chain under discussion was sequenced for a study of ipilimumab plus nivolumab after autologous stem cell transplantation. Study background: Typical patient got roughly five ipilimumab doses and seven to nine nivolumab doses (median). The myeloma cohort included high-risk transplant-naive patients and patients relapsing within 3 years of a first autologous transplant. Study findings and constraints: The authors say TCR, Treg and microbiome findings warrant further study.

The protocol was immunoSEQ multiplex PCR, while the TCRdb copy is restricted to in-frame clones and leaves out a portion. This table has 35,000 to 50,000 clones, roughly 84% appearing once. The CDR3 length is 15 residues. V was shortened by 4 bases and J by 2 bases, with 14 bases between the two germline ends. CDR1 and CDR2 from the germline V gene are LNHDA and SQIVND (reference sequence). Patients got ipilimumab 1 mg/kg beginning 14 to 28 days post-transplant. As for this clone: The antigen remains undetermined.

The chain joins TRBV19 to TRBJ1-2, with a tentative D call TRBD1 (6 bases). Source: PBMCs, taken in a trial of ipilimumab plus nivolumab as post-transplant consolidation. This sequence was found in a male donor with multiple myeloma. The CDR3: CASSTPHQGNYGYTF. The CDR3 DNA is TGTGCCAGTAGTACCCCCCATCAGGGGAACTATGGCTACACCTTC.